The rows below give T cell receptor beta chains drawn from one sample of a study of CD8+ T cells in alopecia areata. Libraries were prepared by immunoSEQ multiplex PCR; TCRdb keeps only in-frame clonotypes and omits some of them. The data show 150,000 to 200,000 clones, with about three fifths seen just once and approximately 4.8% held by the top ten. Sequencing was carried out using CD4+ T cells sorted from blood. The source of these receptors is a human donor in good health. Each CDR3 is given with its conserved first and last residue. Each record gives: D gene, J gene, V gene, clone size, CDR3 DNA, CDR3 protein. The D gene is left open where the match is weak. A row's size may be missing; if present it is once, few, many or a size class.

D gene: TRBD1
J gene: TRBJ1-2
V gene: TRBV6-5
clone size: .
CDR3 DNA: TGTGCCAGCAGTCGTTTTATGGGACAGGGAATCCGGGACTTC
CDR3 protein: CASSRFMGQGIRDF

D gene: .
J gene: TRBJ1-4
V gene: TRBV2
clone size: few
CDR3 DNA: TGTGCCAGCAGTGACAGAGCTTTCAATGAAAAACTGTTTTTT
CDR3 protein: CASSDRAFNEKLFF

D gene: TRBD1
J gene: TRBJ2-7
V gene: TRBV5-6
clone size: .
CDR3 DNA: TGTGCCAGCAGCCTCGCTGGGACAGGGGGTATACAGTACTTC
CDR3 protein: CASSLAGTGGIQYF

D gene: TRBD1
J gene: TRBJ1-2
V gene: TRBV5-1
clone size: .
CDR3 DNA: TGCGCCAGCAGATCGGACAGGGGGGATGTCTATGGCTACACCTTC
CDR3 protein: CASRSDRGDVYGYTF

D gene: TRBD1
J gene: TRBJ1-3
V gene: TRBV11-2
clone size: .
CDR3 DNA: TGTGCCAGCAGCCCTCTGACAGGGGCACCTGGAAACACCATATATTTT
CDR3 protein: CASSPLTGAPGNTIYF

D gene: TRBD2
J gene: TRBJ2-1
V gene: TRBV7-2
clone size: .
CDR3 DNA: TGTGCCAGCAGCCTGCAGGGACTAGCGGGAGGGCCTGGGCAGTTCTTC
CDR3 protein: CASSLQGLAGGPGQFF

D gene: TRBD1
J gene: TRBJ1-2
V gene: TRBV28
clone size: .
CDR3 DNA: TGTGCCAGCAGTACGGGACAGGGGGCGTTTAGGTACACCTTC
CDR3 protein: CASSTGQGAFRYTF

D gene: TRBD1
J gene: TRBJ1-5
V gene: TRBV2
clone size: .
CDR3 DNA: TGTGCCAGCAGTGGGGGACAGGGGAATCAGCCCCAGCATTTT
CDR3 protein: CASSGGQGNQPQHF

D gene: .
J gene: TRBJ2-5
V gene: TRBV5-1
clone size: few
CDR3 DNA: TGCGCCAGCAGCTTGTCAGGGTTCGGGGAGACCCAGTACTTC
CDR3 protein: CASSLSGFGETQYF

D gene: .
J gene: TRBJ2-7
V gene: TRBV20-1
clone size: .
CDR3 DNA: TGCAGTGCTCAAGATAACTACGAGCAGTACTTC
CDR3 protein: CSAQDNYEQYF

D gene: .
J gene: TRBJ2-1
V gene: TRBV4-2
clone size: .
CDR3 DNA: TGTGCCAGCAGCCAAGGATACAATGAGCAGTTCTTC
CDR3 protein: CASSQGYNEQFF

D gene: .
J gene: TRBJ2-1
V gene: TRBV29-1
clone size: .
CDR3 DNA: TGCAGCGTTGAACCTGCGGTGGACAATGAGCAGTTCTTC
CDR3 protein: CSVEPAVDNEQFF

D gene: .
J gene: TRBJ2-7
V gene: TRBV15
clone size: few
CDR3 DNA: TGTGCCACCAGCAGAGATCAGGCGGGTTACGAGCAGTACTTC
CDR3 protein: CATSRDQAGYEQYF

D gene: .
J gene: TRBJ2-7
V gene: TRBV7-7
clone size: .
CDR3 DNA: TGTGCCAGCAGCTTAGCGCTCGGGGTCGAGCAGTACTTC
CDR3 protein: CASSLALGVEQYF

D gene: .
J gene: TRBJ2-7
V gene: TRBV6-1
clone size: .
CDR3 DNA: TGTGCCAGCAGTGACATGGGAGCCTACGAGCAGTACTTC
CDR3 protein: CASSDMGAYEQYF

D gene: TRBD1
J gene: TRBJ1-5
V gene: TRBV30
clone size: .
CDR3 DNA: TGTGCCTGGAGGACAGGGGGCCGTAATCAGCCCCAGCATTTT
CDR3 protein: CAWRTGGRNQPQHF

D gene: .
J gene: TRBJ1-1
V gene: TRBV4-1
clone size: .
CDR3 DNA: TGCGCCAGCAGCCAAGAAACTCTGAACACTGAAGCTTTCTTT
CDR3 protein: CASSQETLNTEAFF

D gene: .
J gene: TRBJ2-4
V gene: TRBV27
clone size: .
CDR3 DNA: TGTGCCAGCAGCGCGAGGGAAGGTGGATCTGACATTCAGTACTTC
CDR3 protein: CASSAREGGSDIQYF

D gene: TRBD1
J gene: TRBJ2-7
V gene: TRBV5-1
clone size: .
CDR3 DNA: TGCGCCAGCAGCTTGTCGGCGACAGGGCTCCTCTACGAGCAGTACTTC
CDR3 protein: CASSLSATGLLYEQYF

D gene: .
J gene: TRBJ2-2
V gene: TRBV11-2
clone size: .
CDR3 DNA: TGTGCCAGCAGCCCTTCGAACACCGGGGAGCTGTTTTTT
CDR3 protein: CASSPSNTGELFF

D gene: TRBD1
J gene: TRBJ2-1
V gene: TRBV2
clone size: .
CDR3 DNA: TGTGCCAGCAGTGAAGCGCTTTTCCGAGGGGGCGCAGGACAGGGGCAGTTCTTC
CDR3 protein: CASSEALFRGGAGQGQFF

D gene: .
J gene: TRBJ2-1
V gene: TRBV6-5
clone size: once
CDR3 DNA: TGTGCCAGCAGTTACTCTGCGGAGGGCGGTTACAATGAGCAGTTCTTC
CDR3 protein: CASSYSAEGGYNEQFF

D gene: .
J gene: TRBJ2-5
V gene: TRBV6-6
clone size: .
CDR3 DNA: TGTGCCAGCAGTCCCCGGAGTAGGGGAGAGACCCAGTACTTC
CDR3 protein: CASSPRSRGETQYF

D gene: TRBD1
J gene: TRBJ1-2
V gene: TRBV7-8
clone size: .
CDR3 DNA: TGTGCCAGCAGCTTAGCAGCGGGACAGGGGTATGGCTACACCTTC
CDR3 protein: CASSLAAGQGYGYTF

D gene: .
J gene: TRBJ1-1
V gene: TRBV12-5
clone size: few
CDR3 DNA: TGTGCTAGTGGTTTGGTAGGCGGTGAAGCTTTCTTT
CDR3 protein: CASGLVGGEAFF

D gene: .
J gene: TRBJ2-5
V gene: TRBV29-1
clone size: .
CDR3 DNA: TGCAGCGTTGATGTTCAGGGCCCGGAGACCCAGTACTTC
CDR3 protein: CSVDVQGPETQYF

D gene: TRBD2
J gene: TRBJ2-3
V gene: TRBV19
clone size: .
CDR3 DNA: TGTGCCAGTATGGGCGGGAGGGCCGTAGGAGATACGCAGTATTTT
CDR3 protein: CASMGGRAVGDTQYF

D gene: .
J gene: TRBJ2-5
V gene: TRBV7-2
clone size: .
CDR3 DNA: TGTGCCAGCAGCGCTCAAGAGACCCAGTACTTC
CDR3 protein: CASSAQETQYF

D gene: TRBD2
J gene: TRBJ2-3
V gene: TRBV27
clone size: .
CDR3 DNA: TGTGCCAGCAGGGGAGCGGGAGGAATAACAGATACGCAGTATTTT
CDR3 protein: CASRGAGGITDTQYF

D gene: TRBD2
J gene: TRBJ2-7
V gene: TRBV30
clone size: once
CDR3 DNA: TGTGCCTGGAGTCCCCTTGGCGAAACTAGCGGGAGAAAGGCCTTC
CDR3 protein: CAWSPLGETSGRKAF

D gene: .
J gene: TRBJ1-2
V gene: TRBV29-1
clone size: .
CDR3 DNA: TGCAGCGGAGAGGAGAACTATGGCTACACCTTC
CDR3 protein: CSGEENYGYTF

D gene: TRBD1
J gene: TRBJ1-1
V gene: TRBV7-2
clone size: .
CDR3 DNA: TGTGCCAGCAGCCAACAGACAGGGCGTAACACTGAAGCTTTCTTT
CDR3 protein: CASSQQTGRNTEAFF

D gene: .
J gene: TRBJ2-5
V gene: TRBV18
clone size: few
CDR3 DNA: TGTGCCAGCTCACCAAGGTCGATACAAGAGACCCAGTACTTC
CDR3 protein: CASSPRSIQETQYF

D gene: .
J gene: TRBJ2-7
V gene: TRBV5-1
clone size: .
CDR3 DNA: TGCGCCAGCAGCTTGGAAGGGACTGGCGAGCAGTACTTC
CDR3 protein: CASSLEGTGEQYF

D gene: .
J gene: TRBJ2-5
V gene: TRBV15
clone size: .
CDR3 DNA: TGTGCCACCAGCAGAGGGGGAATCCAAGAGACCCAGTACTTC
CDR3 protein: CATSRGGIQETQYF

D gene: TRBD2
J gene: TRBJ2-1
V gene: TRBV29-1
clone size: few
CDR3 DNA: TGCAGCGCCTTGACGAGGACTAGCGACAATGAGCAGTTCTTC
CDR3 protein: CSALTRTSDNEQFF

D gene: TRBD1
J gene: TRBJ1-2
V gene: TRBV19
clone size: .
CDR3 DNA: TGTGCCAGCCTTCGACAGGGGAGGATGGGCTACACCTTC
CDR3 protein: CASLRQGRMGYTF

D gene: .
J gene: TRBJ2-7
V gene: TRBV14
clone size: .
CDR3 DNA: TGTGCCAGCAGCCTACTAGGTGTTTCCTACGAGCAGTACTTC
CDR3 protein: CASSLLGVSYEQYF

D gene: TRBD2
J gene: TRBJ2-7
V gene: TRBV27
clone size: .
CDR3 DNA: TGTGCCAGCCTCGGGGTAGCGGGGGACTACGAGCAGTACTTC
CDR3 protein: CASLGVAGDYEQYF

D gene: .
J gene: TRBJ1-1
V gene: TRBV4-1
clone size: few
CDR3 DNA: TGCGCCAGCAGCCCACAGGGTATCACTGAAGCTTTCTTT
CDR3 protein: CASSPQGITEAFF